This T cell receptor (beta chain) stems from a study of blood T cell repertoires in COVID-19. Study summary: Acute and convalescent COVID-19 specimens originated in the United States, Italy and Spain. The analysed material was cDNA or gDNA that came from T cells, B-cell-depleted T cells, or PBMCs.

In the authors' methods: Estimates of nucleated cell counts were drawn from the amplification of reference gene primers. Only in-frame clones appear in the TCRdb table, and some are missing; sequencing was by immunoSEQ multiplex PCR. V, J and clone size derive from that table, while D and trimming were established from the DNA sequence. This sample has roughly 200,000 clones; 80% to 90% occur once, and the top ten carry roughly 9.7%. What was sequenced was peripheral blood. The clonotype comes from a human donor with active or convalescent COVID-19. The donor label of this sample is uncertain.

CDR3 sequence reads: CASSLAGGTDTQYF. CDR3 bases: TGCGCCAGCAGCTTGGCCGGGGGCACAGATACGCAGTATTTT. This chain joins TRBV5-1 and TRBJ2-3; D possibly corresponds to TRBD2 (5 bases). From germline, CDR1 is SGHRS and CDR2 YFSETQ. The CDR3 covers 14 residues. V lost 0 bases to trimming and J lost 1 base, with 6 bases between them. Filled out from reference TRBV5-1 and TRBJ2-3, the complete variable domain reads KAGVTQTPRYLIKTRGQQVTLSCSPISGHRSVSWYQQTPGQGLQFLFEYFSETQRNKGNFPGRFSGRQFSNSRSEMNVSTLELGDSALYLCASSLAGGTDTQYFGPGTRLTVL.